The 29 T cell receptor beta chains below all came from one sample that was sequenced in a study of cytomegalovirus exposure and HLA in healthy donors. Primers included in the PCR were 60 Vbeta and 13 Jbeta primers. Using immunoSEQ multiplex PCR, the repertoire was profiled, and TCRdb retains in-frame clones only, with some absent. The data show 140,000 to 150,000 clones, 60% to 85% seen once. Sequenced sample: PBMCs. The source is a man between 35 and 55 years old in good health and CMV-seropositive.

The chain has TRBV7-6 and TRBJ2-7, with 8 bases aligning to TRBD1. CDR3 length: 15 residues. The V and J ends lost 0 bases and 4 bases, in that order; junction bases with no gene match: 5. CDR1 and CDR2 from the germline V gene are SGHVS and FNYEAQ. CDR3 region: CASSLALTGGYEQYF. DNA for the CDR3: TGTGCCAGCAGCTTAGCGCTAACAGGGGGGTACGAGCAGTACTTC.

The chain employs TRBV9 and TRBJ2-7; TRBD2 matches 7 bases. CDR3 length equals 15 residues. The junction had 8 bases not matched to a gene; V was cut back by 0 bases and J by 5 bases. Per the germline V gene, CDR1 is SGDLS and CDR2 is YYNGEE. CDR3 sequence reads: CASSVAGLEVNEQYF. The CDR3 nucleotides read TGTGCCAGCAGCGTAGCCGGACTAGAAGTAAACGAGCAGTACTTC.

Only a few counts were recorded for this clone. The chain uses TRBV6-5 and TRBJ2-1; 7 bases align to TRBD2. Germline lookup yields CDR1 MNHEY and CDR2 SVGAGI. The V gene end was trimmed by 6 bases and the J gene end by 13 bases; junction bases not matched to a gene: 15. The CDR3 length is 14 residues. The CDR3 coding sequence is TGTGCCAGCAGCCCTACACCGGGACTACGTCGACAGTTCTTC. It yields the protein CASSPTPGLRRQFF.

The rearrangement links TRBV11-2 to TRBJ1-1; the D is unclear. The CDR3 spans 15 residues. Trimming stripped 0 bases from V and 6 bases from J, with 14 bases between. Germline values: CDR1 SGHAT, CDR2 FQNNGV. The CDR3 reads CASSLELAGRPEAFF. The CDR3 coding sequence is TGTGCCAGCAGCTTAGAACTAGCGGGGAGACCTGAAGCTTTCTTT.

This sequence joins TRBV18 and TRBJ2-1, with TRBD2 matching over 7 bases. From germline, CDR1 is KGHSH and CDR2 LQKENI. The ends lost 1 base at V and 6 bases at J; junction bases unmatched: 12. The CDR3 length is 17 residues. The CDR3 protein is CASSPRTGQRDLNEQFF. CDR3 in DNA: TGTGCCAGCTCACCACGGACGGGCCAGCGGGACCTCAATGAGCAGTTCTTC.

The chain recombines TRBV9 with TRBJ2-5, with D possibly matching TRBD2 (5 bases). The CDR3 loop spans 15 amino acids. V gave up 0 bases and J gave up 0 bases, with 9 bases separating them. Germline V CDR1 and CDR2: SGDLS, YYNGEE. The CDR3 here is CASSVAGLHQETQYF. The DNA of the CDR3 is TGTGCCAGCAGCGTAGCCGGACTCCACCAAGAGACCCAGTACTTC.

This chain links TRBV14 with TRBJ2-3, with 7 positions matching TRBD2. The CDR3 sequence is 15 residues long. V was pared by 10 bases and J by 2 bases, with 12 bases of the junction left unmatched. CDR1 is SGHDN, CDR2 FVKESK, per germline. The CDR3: CATQPPGLHTDTQYF. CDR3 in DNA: TGTGCCACCCAACCCCCGGGACTACACACAGATACGCAGTATTTT.

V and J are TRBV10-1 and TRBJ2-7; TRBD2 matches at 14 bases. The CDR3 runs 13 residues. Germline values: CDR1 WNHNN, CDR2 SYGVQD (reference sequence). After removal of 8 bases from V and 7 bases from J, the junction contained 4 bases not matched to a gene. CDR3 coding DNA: TGCGCCAGCTCGGGACTAGCGGGAGCGGAGCAGTACTTC. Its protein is CASSGLAGAEQYF.

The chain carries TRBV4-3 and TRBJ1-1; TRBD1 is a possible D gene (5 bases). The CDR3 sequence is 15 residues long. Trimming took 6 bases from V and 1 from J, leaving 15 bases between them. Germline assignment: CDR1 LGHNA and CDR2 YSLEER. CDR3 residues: CASRQAFGANTEAFF. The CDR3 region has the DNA TGCGCCAGCAGACAGGCTTTCGGAGCGAACACTGAAGCTTTCTTT.

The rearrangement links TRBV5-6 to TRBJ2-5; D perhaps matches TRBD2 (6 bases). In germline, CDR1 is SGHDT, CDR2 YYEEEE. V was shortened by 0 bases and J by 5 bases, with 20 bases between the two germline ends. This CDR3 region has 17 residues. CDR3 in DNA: TGTGCCAGCAGCTTGGGCGGAGGGCCGGCGGTTGGGGAGACCCAGTACTTC. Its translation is CASSLGGGPAVGETQYF.

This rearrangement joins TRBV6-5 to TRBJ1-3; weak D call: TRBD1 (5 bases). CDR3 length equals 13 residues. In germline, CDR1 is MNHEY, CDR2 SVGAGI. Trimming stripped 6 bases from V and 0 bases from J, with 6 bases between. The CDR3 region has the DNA TGTGCCAGCAGAAGGGGCTCTGGAAACACCATATATTTT. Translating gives CASRRGSGNTIYF.

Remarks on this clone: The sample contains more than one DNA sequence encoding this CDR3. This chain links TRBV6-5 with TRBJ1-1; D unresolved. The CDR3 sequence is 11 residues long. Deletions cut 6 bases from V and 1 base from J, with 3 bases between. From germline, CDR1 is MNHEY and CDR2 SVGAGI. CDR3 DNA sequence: TGTGCCAGCAGCCGGAACACTGAAGCTTTCTTT. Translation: CASSRNTEAFF.

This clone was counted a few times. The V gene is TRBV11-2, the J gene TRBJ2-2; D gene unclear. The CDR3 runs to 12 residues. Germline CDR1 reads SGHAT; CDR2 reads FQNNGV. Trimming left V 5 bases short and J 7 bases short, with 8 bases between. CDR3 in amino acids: CASSPLGGELFF. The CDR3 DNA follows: TGTGCCAGCAGCCCCCTCGGCGGGGAGCTGTTTTTT.

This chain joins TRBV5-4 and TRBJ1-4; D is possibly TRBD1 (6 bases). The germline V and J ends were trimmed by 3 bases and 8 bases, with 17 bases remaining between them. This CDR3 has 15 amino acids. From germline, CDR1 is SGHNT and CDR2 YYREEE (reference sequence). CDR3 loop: CASSSLGKGGEKLFF. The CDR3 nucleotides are TGTGCCAGCAGCTCTCTCGGGAAAGGGGGAGAAAAACTGTTTTTT.

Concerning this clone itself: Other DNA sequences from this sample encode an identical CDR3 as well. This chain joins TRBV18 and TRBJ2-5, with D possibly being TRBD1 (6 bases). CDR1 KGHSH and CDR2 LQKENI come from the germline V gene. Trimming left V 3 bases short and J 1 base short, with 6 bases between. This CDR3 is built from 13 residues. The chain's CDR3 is CASSPDSQETQYF. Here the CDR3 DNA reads TGTGCCAGCTCACCGGACAGCCAAGAGACCCAGTACTTC.

DNA of the CDR3: TGTGCCAGCAGTCGACAGGTTTCGGGCTCCTACGAGCAGTACTTC. Protein sequence: CASSRQVSGSYEQYF. The chain uses TRBV6-5 and TRBJ2-7; perhaps TRBD1 as D (6 bases). The CDR3 has 15 amino acids. The V gene's germline CDR1 is MNHEY and CDR2 SVGAGI. The V end lost 5 bases, the J end lost 0 bases, and 14 bases lay between the germline ends.

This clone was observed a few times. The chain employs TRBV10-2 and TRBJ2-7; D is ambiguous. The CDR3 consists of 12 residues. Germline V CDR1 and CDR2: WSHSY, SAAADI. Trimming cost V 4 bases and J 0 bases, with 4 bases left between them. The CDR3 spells CASSAYSYEQYF. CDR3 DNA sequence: TGCGCCAGCAGTGCGTACTCCTACGAGCAGTACTTC.

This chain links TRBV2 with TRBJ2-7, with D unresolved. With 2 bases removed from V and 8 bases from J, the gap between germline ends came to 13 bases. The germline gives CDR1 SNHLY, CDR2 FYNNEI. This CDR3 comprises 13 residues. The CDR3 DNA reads TGTGCCAGCAGTGAACGTCTTGCGAGGCAGCAGTACTTC. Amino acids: CASSERLARQQYF.

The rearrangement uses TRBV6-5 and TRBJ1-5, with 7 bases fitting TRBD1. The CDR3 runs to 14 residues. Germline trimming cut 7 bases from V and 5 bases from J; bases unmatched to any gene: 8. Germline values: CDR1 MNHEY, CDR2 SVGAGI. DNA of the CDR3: TGTGCCAGCACGGAGACAGGGTACGATCAGCCCCAGCATTTT. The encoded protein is CASTETGYDQPQHF.

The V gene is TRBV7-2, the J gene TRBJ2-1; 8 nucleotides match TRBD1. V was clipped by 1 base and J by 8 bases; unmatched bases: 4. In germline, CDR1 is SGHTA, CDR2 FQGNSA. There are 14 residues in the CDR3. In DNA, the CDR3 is TGTGCCAGCAGCTTAGGGGGACAGGTCGATGAGCAGTTCTTC. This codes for CASSLGGQVDEQFF. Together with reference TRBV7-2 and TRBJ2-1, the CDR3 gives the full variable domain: GAGVSQSPSNKVTEKGKDVELRCDPISGHTALYWYRQSLGQGLEFLIYFQGNSAPDKSGLPSDRFSAERTGGSVSTLTIQRTQQEDSAVYLCASSLGGQVDEQFFGPGTRLTVL.

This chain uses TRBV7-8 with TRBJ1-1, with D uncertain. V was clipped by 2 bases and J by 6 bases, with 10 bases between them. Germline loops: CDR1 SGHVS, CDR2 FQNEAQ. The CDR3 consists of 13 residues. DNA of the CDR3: TGTGCCAGCAGCTTACACCTCGCGGCTGAAGCTTTCTTT. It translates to CASSLHLAAEAFF.

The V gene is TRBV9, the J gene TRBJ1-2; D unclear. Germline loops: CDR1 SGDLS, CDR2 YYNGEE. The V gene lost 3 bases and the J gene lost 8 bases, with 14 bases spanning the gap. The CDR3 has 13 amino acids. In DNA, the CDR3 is TGTGCCAGCAGCGATACATCGGGAGCCGGCTACACCTTC. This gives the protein CASSDTSGAGYTF.

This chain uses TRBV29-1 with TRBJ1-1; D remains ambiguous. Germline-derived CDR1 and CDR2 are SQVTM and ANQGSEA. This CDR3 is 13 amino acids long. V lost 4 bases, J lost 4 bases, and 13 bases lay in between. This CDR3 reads CSVGPRLTTEAFF. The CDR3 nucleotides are TGCAGCGTTGGGCCCAGGCTTACCACTGAAGCTTTCTTT.

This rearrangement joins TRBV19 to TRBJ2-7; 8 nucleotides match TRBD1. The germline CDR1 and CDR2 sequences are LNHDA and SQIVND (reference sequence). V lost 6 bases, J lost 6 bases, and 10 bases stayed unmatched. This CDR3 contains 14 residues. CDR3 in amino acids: CASRGTGGLFEQYF. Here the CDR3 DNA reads TGTGCCAGTAGAGGGACAGGAGGTTTGTTCGAGCAGTACTTC.

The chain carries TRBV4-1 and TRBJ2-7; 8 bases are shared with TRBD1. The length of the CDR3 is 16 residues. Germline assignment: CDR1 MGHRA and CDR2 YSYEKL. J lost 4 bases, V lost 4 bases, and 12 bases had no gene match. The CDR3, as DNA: TGCGCCAGCAGCCCCGGAGCACAGGGGGTCTCGTACGAGCAGTACTTC. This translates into CASSPGAQGVSYEQYF.

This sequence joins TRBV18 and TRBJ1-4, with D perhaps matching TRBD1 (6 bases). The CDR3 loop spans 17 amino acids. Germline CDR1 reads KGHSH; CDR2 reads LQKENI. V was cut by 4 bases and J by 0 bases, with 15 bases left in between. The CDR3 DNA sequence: TGTGCCAGCTCACGCGACAGGCAGTTTGCAACTAATGAAAAACTGTTTTTT. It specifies CASSRDRQFATNEKLFF.

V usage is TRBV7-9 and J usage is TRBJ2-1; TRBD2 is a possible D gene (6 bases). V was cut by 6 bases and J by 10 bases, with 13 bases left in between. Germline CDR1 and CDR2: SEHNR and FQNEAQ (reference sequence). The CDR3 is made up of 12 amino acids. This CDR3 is CASRPLEGEQFF. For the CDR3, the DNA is TGTGCCAGCAGGCCCCTGGAGGGGGAGCAGTTCTTC.

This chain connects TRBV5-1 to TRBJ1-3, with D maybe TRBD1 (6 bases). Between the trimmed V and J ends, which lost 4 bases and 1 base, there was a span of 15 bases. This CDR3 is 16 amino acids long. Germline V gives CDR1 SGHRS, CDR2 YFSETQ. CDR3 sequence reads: CASSALTGGSGNTIYF. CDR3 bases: TGCGCCAGCAGCGCCTTGACAGGAGGTTCTGGAAACACCATATATTTT.

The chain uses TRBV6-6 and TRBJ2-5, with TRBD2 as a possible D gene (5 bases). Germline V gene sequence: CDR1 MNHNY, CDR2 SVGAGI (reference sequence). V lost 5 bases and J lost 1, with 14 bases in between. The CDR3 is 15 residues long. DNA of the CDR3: TGTGCCAGCAGTAGCCTTAGCGAAACCCAAGAGACCCAGTACTTC. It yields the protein CASSSLSETQETQYF.